This TCR beta chain was captured in a study of spatial heterogeneity in lung cancer. Findings and limits, study-wide: One measure, the expanded intratumoral alpha and beta TCR count, tracked tumor mutation counts.

TCRdb called the 5' RACE reads again in MiXCR, with one record for every CDR3 protein. The sample has about 16,000 distinct CDR3 sequences; approximately 6.8% are singletons. This sample's time point: sample taken at primary tumor resection. V gave up 0 bases and J gave up 8 bases, with 13 bases separating them. CDR1 is DFQATT, CDR2 SNEGSKA, per germline (reference sequence). The CDR3 contains 14 residues. Concerning this clonotype itself: The target antigen is unknown. With the library built for alpha chains, this beta chain is off target and its frequency is not meaningful.

The rearrangement uses TRBV20-1 and TRBJ1-4; a possible D gene is TRBD1 (6 bases). The TCR originated in a female donor with early-stage non-small cell lung cancer. The sample here was lung tumor tissue, taken at surgery. The CDR3 region is CSARETGIGEKLFF. CDR3 sequence (DNA): TGCAGTGCTAGAGAGACAGGCATTGGGGAAAAACTGTTTTTT.